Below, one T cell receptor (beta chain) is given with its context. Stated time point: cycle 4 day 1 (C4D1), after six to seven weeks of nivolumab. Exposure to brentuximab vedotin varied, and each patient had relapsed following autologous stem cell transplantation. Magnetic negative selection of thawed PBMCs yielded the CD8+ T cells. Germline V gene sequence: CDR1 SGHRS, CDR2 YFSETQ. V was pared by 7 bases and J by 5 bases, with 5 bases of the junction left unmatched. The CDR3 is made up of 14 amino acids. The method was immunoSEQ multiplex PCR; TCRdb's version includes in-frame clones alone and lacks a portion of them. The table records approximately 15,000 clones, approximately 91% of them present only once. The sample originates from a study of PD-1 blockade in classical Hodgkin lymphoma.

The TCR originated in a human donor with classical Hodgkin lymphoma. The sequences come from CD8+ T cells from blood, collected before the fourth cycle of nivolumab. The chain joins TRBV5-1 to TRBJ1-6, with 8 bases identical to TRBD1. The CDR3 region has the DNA TGCGCCAGCGGACGGACAGGGAATAATTCACCCCTCCACTTT. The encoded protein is CASGRTGNNSPLHF.